Each of the 20 T cell receptor beta chains below was sequenced from the same sample in a study of blood T cell repertoires in COVID-19. The method was immunoSEQ multiplex PCR; TCRdb's version includes in-frame clones alone and lacks a portion of them. The table lists roughly 100,000 clones, roughly 84% of them singletons. The sample taken for sequencing was peripheral blood. Every receptor here comes from a man aged 55-75 years with acute or convalescent COVID-19.

The chain has TRBV28 and TRBJ1-2; 8 nucleotides line up with TRBD1. This CDR3 comprises 15 residues. Unmatched junction bases numbered 9, after V lost 3 bases and J lost 6 bases. The germline CDR1 and CDR2 sequences are MDHEN and SYDVKM. The CDR3 nucleotides read TGTGCCAGCAGTTTTCAGGGGGCCTTCGGGAATGGCTACACCTTC. It specifies CASSFQGAFGNGYTF.

V and J are TRBV10-2 and TRBJ2-6; possible D gene TRBD1, 5 bases. The CDR3 spans 14 residues. Germline V gene lookup returns CDR1 WSHSY and CDR2 SAAADI. V dropped 7 bases and J dropped 4 bases, with 11 bases sitting between them. This chain's CDR3 is CASTQVSGANVLTF. The DNA of the CDR3 is TGCGCCAGCACACAGGTTTCCGGGGCCAACGTCCTGACTTTC.

V gene TRBV6-5 combines with J gene TRBJ1-2, with TRBD1 matching over 9 bases. The CDR3 length is 15 residues. The trim removed 7 bases at V and 4 bases at J, leaving 10 bases unmatched. Germline V gives CDR1 MNHEY, CDR2 SVGAGI. The CDR3 DNA sequence: TGTGCCAGCATCCCAAACCTGGGACAGGGCTATGGCTACACCTTC. It translates to CASIPNLGQGYGYTF.

The gene calls are TRBV6-6 and TRBJ1-3; D call uncertain. V shed 5 bases and J shed 1 base, with 9 bases lying between them. Per the germline V gene, CDR1 is MNHNY and CDR2 is SVGAGI (reference sequence). The CDR3 consists of 14 residues. DNA for the CDR3: TGTGCCAGCAGTCCTTCTCTATCTGGAAACACCATATATTTT. Amino acid sequence: CASSPSLSGNTIYF.

The chain uses TRBV5-1 and TRBJ1-1; D gene uncertain. Looked up from germline, CDR1 is SGHRS and CDR2 is YFSETQ. Trimming removed 0 bases from V and 0 bases from J, with 9 bases in between. This CDR3 has 15 amino acids. The chain's CDR3 is CASSLVLQMNTEAFF. The CDR3 DNA sequence: TGCGCCAGCAGCTTGGTTTTACAGATGAACACTGAAGCTTTCTTT.

This clone was seen only once. The chain joins TRBV9 to TRBJ2-3, with 9 bases matching TRBD2. J gave up 3 bases and V 0 bases, and 5 bases lay outside the gene matches. Germline loops: CDR1 SGDLS, CDR2 YYNGEE. The CDR3 length is 16 residues. CDR3 loop: CASSVVSGSSTDTQYF. CDR3 DNA: TGTGCCAGCAGCGTAGTTAGCGGGAGCTCGACAGATACGCAGTATTTT.

The chain couples TRBV7-9 to TRBJ1-2, with D unclear. Germline CDR1 reads SEHNR; CDR2 reads FQNEAQ (reference sequence). The CDR3 contains 17 residues. Trimming removed 5 bases at V and 4 bases at J, with 23 bases between. The CDR3 protein is CASSHGGNSRLGYGYTF. The CDR3 nucleotides are TGTGCCAGCAGCCACGGTGGTAATTCCAGGTTGGGCTATGGCTACACCTTC.

The chain couples TRBV12-3 or TRBV12-4 to TRBJ1-1; 9 bases agree with TRBD1. J lost 6 bases, V lost 6 bases, and 5 bases had no gene match. The CDR3 contains 13 residues. DNA for the CDR3: TGTGCCAGCAGGGGACAGGGTACGGCTGAAGCTTTCTTT. It translates to CASRGQGTAEAFF.

As DNA, the CDR3 is TGTGCCAGCAGTGAACAGGGGTCGGCTTACGAGCAGTACTTC. It translates to CASSEQGSAYEQYF. The chain has TRBV2 and TRBJ2-7; possibly TRBD1 for D (6 bases). V was shortened by 2 bases and J by 4 bases, with 12 bases between the two germline ends. The CDR3 has 14 amino acids. The germline gives CDR1 SNHLY, CDR2 FYNNEI.

The chain carries TRBV5-1 and TRBJ2-3, with 7 bases identical to TRBD2. The germline V gene encodes CDR1 SGHRS and CDR2 YFSETQ. This CDR3 has 15 residues. The trim removed 0 bases at V and 0 bases at J, leaving 1 base unmatched. CDR3: CASSLEAGSTDTQYF. CDR3 bases: TGCGCCAGCAGCTTGGAAGCGGGAAGCACAGATACGCAGTATTTT. Supplemented by reference TRBV5-1 and TRBJ2-3, the full variable domain reads KAGVTQTPRYLIKTRGQQVTLSCSPISGHRSVSWYQQTPGQGLQFLFEYFSETQRNKGNFPGRFSGRQFSNSRSEMNVSTLELGDSALYLCASSLEAGSTDTQYFGPGTRLTVL.

In DNA form, the CDR3 reads TGTGCCAGCAGCTTTGTGGGACAGAACACCGGGGAGCTGTTTTTT. Its translation: CASSFVGQNTGELFF. This chain joins TRBV5-6 and TRBJ2-2; weak D call: TRBD1 (6 bases). The CDR3 is 15 amino acids. V was pared by 2 bases and J by 1 base, with 9 bases between. Germline CDR1 is SGHDT and CDR2 is YYEEEE. Drawing the rest from reference TRBV5-6 and TRBJ2-2, the complete variable domain is DAGVTQSPTHLIKTRGQQVTLRCSPKSGHDTVSWYQQALGQGPQFIFQYYEEEERQRGNFPDRFSGHQFPNYSSELNVNALLLGDSALYLCASSFVGQNTGELFFGEGSRLTVL.

This rearrangement joins TRBV3-1 (or the pseudogene TRBV3-2) to TRBJ2-7, with TRBD2 as a possible D gene (5 bases). The V gene's germline CDR1 is LGHDT and CDR2 YNNKEL (reference sequence). This CDR3 has 12 residues. Trimming removed 4 bases from V and 5 bases from J, with 9 bases in between. The DNA of the CDR3 is TGTGCCAGCAGCCTACGGGATGACGAGCAGTACTTC. This gives the protein CASSLRDDEQYF.

V usage is TRBV2 and J usage is TRBJ2-1; possibly TRBD2 for D (5 bases). From germline, CDR1 is SNHLY and CDR2 FYNNEI. This CDR3 is 15 amino acids long. V was pared by 2 bases and J by 9 bases, with 17 bases between. CDR3 DNA sequence: TGTGCCAGCAGTGAACGGTCTGGGCTAGCTGGTGAGCAGTTCTTC. Translating it yields CASSERSGLAGEQFF.

This clone was seen just once. The chain recombines TRBV10-2 with TRBJ1-2, with D perhaps TRBD1 (5 bases). V was trimmed by 4 bases and J by 5 bases, leaving 11 bases between them. CDR1 WSHSY and CDR2 SAAADI come from the germline V gene. The CDR3 runs to 13 residues. The CDR3 region has the DNA TGCGCCAGCAGTGTAGGGACTCAATATGGCTACACCTTC. Protein: CASSVGTQYGYTF.

This clone was observed a single time. The rearrangement links TRBV4-1 to TRBJ1-5, with D possibly being TRBD1 (5 bases). Per germline, CDR1 MGHRA and CDR2 YSYEKL. The CDR3 totals 16 residues. Trimming stripped 0 bases from V and 2 bases from J, with 11 bases between. The CDR3 DNA follows: TGCGCCAGCAGCCAAGATGGGGGACTGGGCAATCAGCCCCAGCATTTT. Amino acids: CASSQDGGLGNQPQHF.

The V call is TRBV13, the J call TRBJ2-7; the match to TRBD1 covers 8 bases. Germline loops: CDR1 PRHDT, CDR2 FYEKMQ (reference sequence). The CDR3 consists of 14 residues. V lost 4 bases, J lost 1 base, and 3 bases stayed unmatched. The CDR3 DNA reads TGTGCCAGCAGCTCACAGGGGGTGTCCTACGAGCAGTACTTC. Its protein is CASSSQGVSYEQYF. Full variable domain (remainder filled in from reference TRBV13 and TRBJ2-7): AAGVIQSPRHLIKEKRETATLKCYPIPRHDTVYWYQQGPGQDPQFLISFYEKMQSDKGSIPDRFSAQQFSDYHSELNMSSLELGDSALYFCASSSQGVSYEQYFGPGTRLTVT.

This clone occurred a few times. The rearrangement uses TRBV30 and TRBJ1-2; 10 bases fit TRBD1. This CDR3 is 15 amino acids long. Germline trimming cut 0 bases from V and 8 bases from J; bases unmatched to any gene: 9. Germline CDR1 is GTSNPN and CDR2 is SVGIG (reference sequence). The CDR3 DNA sequence: TGTGCCTGGAGTGTTTCGATTGGGACAGGGGCCGGCTACACCTTC. Translating gives CAWSVSIGTGAGYTF.

The J gene is TRBJ1-5, the V gene TRBV25-1; weak D call: TRBD1 (5 bases). The germline V gene encodes CDR1 MGHDK and CDR2 SYGVNS. The V gene lost 4 bases and the J gene lost 4 bases, with 17 bases spanning the gap. The CDR3 is 16 amino acids. This CDR3 reads CASSGAQGFGNQPQHF. CDR3 bases: TGTGCCAGCAGTGGCGCTCAGGGTTTTGGAAATCAGCCCCAGCATTTT.

This clone was counted only a few times. This chain joins TRBV6-2 or TRBV6-3 and TRBJ1-5; tentatively, D is TRBD1 (5 bases). The ends were cut back, 6 bases at V and 3 bases at J, with 12 bases in the middle. The V gene's germline CDR1 is MNHEY and CDR2 SVGEGT. The CDR3 length is 14 residues. CDR3 DNA: TGTGCCAGCAGCCGGGGGGACTTCAATCAGCCCCAGCATTTT. Translated: CASSRGDFNQPQHF.

The CDR3 DNA reads as TGCGCCAGCAGTGAGTGCAGCGGGCGCCCCTACGAGCAGTACGTC. Amino acids: CASSECSGRPYEQYV. V gene TRBV10-1 combines with J gene TRBJ2-7; TRBD2 might be the D (6 bases). Trimming stripped 1 base from V and 2 bases from J, with 12 bases between. The CDR3 has 15 amino acids. Germline CDR1 reads WNHNN; CDR2 reads SYGVQD (reference sequence).